This is a list of T cell receptor beta chains from one sample in a study of post-analysis software for immune sequencing data. MiXCR was run by TCRdb on the PCR reads, yielding one entry per CDR3 protein. The sample shows hundreds of thousands of distinct CDR3 sequences, roughly 27% of them seen only once. Material for sequencing was blood. These receptors were obtained from a girl under 18 with multiple sclerosis. The CDR3 runs from the conserved cysteine through the conserved F or W. Only part of the rows carry a size: once, few, many, or a class if the clone is expanded.

abundance	v_gene	j_gene	CDR3aa
few	TRBV15	TRBJ2-3	CATSILWGPGTDTQYF
few	TRBV4-3	TRBJ2-3	CASSLGGGSFTDTQYF
few	TRBV29-1	TRBJ1-6	CSVEDRDRAGSPLHF
-	TRBV29-1	TRBJ2-1	CSAKTRTGGTDEQFF
-	TRBV7-2	TRBJ2-1	CAGSLAGSYNEQFF
-	TRBV21-1	TRBJ2-6	CASSKEGRANSGANVLTF
-	TRBV5-1	TRBJ2-5	CATRGPWETQYF
-	TRBV29-1	TRBJ1-4	CSVQQGPNEKLFF
-	TRBV6-2/TRBV6-3	TRBJ2-1	CASSSAGGTYNEQFF
-	TRBV20-1	TRBJ2-1	CSASREGNWGEQFF
few	TRBV6-5	TRBJ2-7	CASSDGQGRPYEQYF
-	TRBV7-2	TRBJ2-3	CASSQRQYTDMQYF
-	TRBV20-1	TRBJ2-1	CSALSSTLAGYNEQFF
once	TRBV2	TRBJ2-2	CASPSQGANTGELFF
-	TRBV9	TRBJ2-7	CASSVAPRSYEQYF